A selection of T cell receptor beta chains follows, all from one sample in a study of T-cell memory formation after mild COVID-19. TCRdb reprocessed the 5' RACE reads via MiXCR and lists one record per CDR3 protein. The repertoire holds about 320,000 distinct CDR3 sequences, with more than 13% as singletons. Sequencing was done on a sample of PBMCs or a T cell subset sorted from them (not recorded which). The receptors come from a man between 18 and 35 years old who had mild COVID-19 (a few samples of this study predate the infection). Cell type and time point are not known. The CDR3 runs from the conserved cysteine through the conserved F or W. A D gene is named only where the DNA matches it firmly. Size is omitted from some rows. Given values are once, few, many or a class for expanded clones.

D	size	V	J	CDR3	DNA
NA	NA	TRBV5-1	TRBJ1-1	CASSLTMDTEAFF	TGCGCCAGCAGCTTGACGATGGACACTGAAGCTTTCTTT
TRBD1	NA	TRBV7-8	TRBJ1-4	CASSLRLRDRDEKLFF	TGTGCCAGCAGCTTAAGACTGCGGGACAGGGACGAAAAACTGTTTTTT
TRBD1	many	TRBV27	TRBJ2-3	CASSPQRQGKDTQYF	TGTGCCAGCAGTCCCCAGAGACAGGGTAAAGATACGCAGTATTTT
TRBD1	few	TRBV29-1	TRBJ2-5	CSVLTGDIGTQYF	TGCAGCGTTTTGACAGGGGATATTGGGACCCAGTACTTC
NA	few	TRBV14	TRBJ2-1	CASSQGVSYNEQFF	TGTGCCAGCAGCCAAGGGGTCTCCTACAATGAGCAGTTCTTC
NA	few	TRBV6-2/TRBV6-3	TRBJ2-3	CASSKFGQGETVTDTQYF	TGTGCCAGCAGTAAGTTCGGCCAGGGAGAGACGGTTACAGATACGCAGTATTTT
TRBD2	few	TRBV7-2	TRBJ2-3	CASTSRLAGGTDTQYF	TGTGCCAGCACCAGCCGACTAGCGGGGGGTACAGATACGCAGTATTTT
NA	NA	TRBV6-5	TRBJ2-3	CASRHTDTQYF	TGTGCCAGCAGACACACAGATACGCAGTATTTT
NA	many	TRBV4-3	TRBJ1-1	CASSPSGSTEAFF	TGCGCCAGCAGCCCCAGCGGTTCCACTGAAGCTTTCTTT
NA	NA	TRBV6-5	TRBJ1-1	CASSYQTGTEAFF	TGTGCCAGCAGTTACCAGACCGGGACTGAAGCTTTCTTT
NA	NA	TRBV7-2	TRBJ1-5	CASSLEGNSNQPQHF	TGTGCCAGCAGCTTAGAGGGCAATAGCAATCAGCCCCAGCATTTT
NA	few	TRBV18	TRBJ1-1	CASSIGVGNTEAFF	TGTGCCAGCTCAATAGGGGTTGGGAACACTGAAGCTTTCTTT
NA	few	TRBV7-9	TRBJ1-4	CASSLGGSWGEKLFF	TGTGCCAGCAGCTTAGGAGGCTCCTGGGGTGAAAAACTGTTTTTT
NA	few	TRBV9	TRBJ2-7	CASSVVAREQYF	TGTGCCAGCAGCGTAGTAGCGCGGGAGCAGTACTTC
TRBD1	few	TRBV4-3	TRBJ1-2	CASSHIVGQLTYGYTF	TGCGCCAGCAGCCATATCGTGGGACAGCTTACTTATGGCTACACCTTC
NA	few	TRBV24-1	TRBJ2-7	CATPRPSYEQYF	TGTGCCACCCCCCGGCCCTCCTACGAGCAGTACTTC
TRBD1	NA	TRBV6-5	TRBJ2-7	CASSYHDRVNEQYF	TGTGCCAGCAGTTACCACGACAGGGTTAACGAGCAGTACTTC
NA	NA	TRBV25-1	TRBJ2-5	CASGVGSAYQETQYF	TGTGCCAGCGGCGTCGGCTCCGCGTACCAAGAGACCCAGTACTTC
NA	few	TRBV19	TRBJ2-7	CASSIVGNYEQYF	TGTGCCAGTAGTATAGTTGGGAACTACGAGCAGTACTTC
NA	many	TRBV27	TRBJ2-7	CASSLSFSYEQYF	TGTGCCAGCAGTTTATCTTTCTCCTACGAGCAGTACTTC
NA	NA	TRBV5-1	TRBJ1-4	CASSWGSTNEKLFF	TGCGCCAGCAGCTGGGGATCAACTAATGAAAAACTGTTTTTT
NA	few	TRBV5-1	TRBJ2-6	CASSSGRGSGANVLTF	TGCGCCAGCAGCAGTGGCAGGGGCTCTGGGGCCAACGTCCTGACTTTC
NA	NA	TRBV11-2	TRBJ1-1	CASRATLQGLVFF	TGTGCCAGCAGGGCCACTCTTCAGGGTCTAGTTTTCTTT
NA	few	TRBV12-5	TRBJ2-3	CASGLVGGKGLLIVDTQYF	TGTGCTAGTGGTTTGGTAGGGGGTAAGGGCCTCTTGATCGTAGATACGCAGTATTTT
NA	few	TRBV5-4	TRBJ2-3	CASSFSRGKGTDTQYF	TGTGCCAGCAGCTTTAGTCGGGGTAAAGGCACAGATACGCAGTATTTT
TRBD1	many	TRBV5-1	TRBJ1-1	CASSTGTGGTEAFF	TGCGCCAGCAGCACGGGGACAGGGGGGACTGAAGCTTTCTTT
NA	NA	TRBV2	TRBJ2-1	CASRLQGTYNEQFF	TGTGCCAGCAGATTACAGGGTACCTACAATGAGCAGTTCTTC
NA	NA	TRBV20-1	TRBJ2-5	CSASPGRKTQYF	TGCAGTGCTAGCCCGGGCAGAAAGACCCAGTACTTC
NA	NA	TRBV20-1	TRBJ2-3	CSATPSFTDTQYF	TGCAGTGCTACCCCCTCGTTCACAGATACGCAGTATTTT
TRBD1	few	TRBV7-2	TRBJ1-6	CASSLGGPGTGISPLHF	TGTGCCAGCAGCTTGGGGGGGCCAGGGACAGGGATTTCACCCCTCCACTTT
NA	NA	TRBV5-6	TRBJ2-3	CASSLGVSPTDTQYF	TGTGCCAGCAGCTTGGGAGTGTCACCGACAGATACGCAGTATTTT
NA	NA	TRBV2	TRBJ2-2	CASTDLDTGELFF	TGTGCCAGCACCGACTTAGACACCGGGGAGCTGTTTTTT
NA	NA	TRBV5-1	TRBJ1-2	CASSLAGDGYTF	TGCGCCAGCAGCTTGGCTGGGGATGGCTACACCTTC
TRBD2	few	TRBV5-6	TRBJ2-3	CASSLAGVAGVLDTQYF	TGTGCCAGCAGCTTGGCGGGCGTAGCGGGGGTCTTAGATACGCAGTATTTT
TRBD1	NA	TRBV20-1	TRBJ2-2	CSARTDRGFANTGELFF	TGCAGTGCTAGGACGGACAGGGGCTTCGCGAACACCGGGGAGCTGTTTTTT
NA	NA	TRBV4-1	TRBJ2-4	CASSQGFPGADIQYF	TGCGCCAGCAGCCAAGGGTTCCCGGGGGCTGACATTCAGTACTTC
NA	many	TRBV5-1	TRBJ2-3	CASSLEADTQYF	TGCGCCAGCAGCTTGGAGGCAGATACGCAGTATTTT
TRBD1	few	TRBV20-1	TRBJ1-5	CSARYGTGWQPQHF	TGCAGTGCTAGATACGGGACAGGGTGGCAGCCCCAGCATTTT
NA	NA	TRBV5-5	TRBJ1-2	CASSLVEGGYTF	TGTGCCAGCAGCTTGGTGGAGGGGGGCTACACCTTC
NA	NA	TRBV7-2	TRBJ2-1	CASSLLTVYNEQFF	TGTGCCAGCAGCTTACTGACAGTTTACAATGAGCAGTTCTTC
TRBD2	few	TRBV12-3/TRBV12-4	TRBJ2-1	CASSFSLAGVFF	TGTGCCAGCAGTTTCTCCCTAGCGGGGGTTTTCTTC
NA	few	TRBV12-3/TRBV12-4	TRBJ1-5	CASSRASNQPQHF	TGTGCCAGCAGCCGAGCTAGCAATCAGCCCCAGCATTTT
TRBD2	few	TRBV6-2/TRBV6-3	TRBJ2-1	CASKSSGGLAAYNEQFF	TGTGCCAGCAAGAGTAGCGGGGGTTTGGCGGCCTACAATGAGCAGTTCTTC
NA	NA	TRBV7-9	TRBJ1-6	CASSLGVSPLHF	TGTGCCAGCAGCTTAGGTGTTTCACCCCTCCACTTT
NA	few	TRBV2	TRBJ1-1	CAIRLNSGGTEAFF	TGTGCCATCAGGTTGAACTCCGGGGGGACTGAAGCTTTCTTT
NA	NA	TRBV4-3	TRBJ1-2	CASSQEWGTARVGYTF	TGCGCCAGCAGCCAAGAGTGGGGTACCGCAAGGGTGGGCTACACCTTC
NA	few	TRBV4-1	TRBJ2-2	CASNGGTGELFF	TGCGCCAGCAACGGCGGCACCGGGGAGCTGTTTTTT
NA	many	TRBV20-1	TRBJ2-3	CSADQLTPAYLTDTQYF	TGCAGTGCTGACCAACTAACCCCGGCCTACCTCACAGATACGCAGTATTTT
TRBD1	few	TRBV7-9	TRBJ1-2	CASSLARTGGAGYGYTF	TGTGCCAGCAGCTTGGCCAGGACAGGGGGCGCGGGGTATGGCTACACCTTC
NA	NA	TRBV25-1	TRBJ1-5	CASSAERNQPQHF	TGTGCCAGCAGTGCAGAACGGAATCAGCCCCAGCATTTT
TRBD1	NA	TRBV20-1	TRBJ1-2	CSAGTGGDYGYTF	TGCAGTGCTGGGACAGGGGGAGACTATGGCTACACCTTC
NA	NA	TRBV18	TRBJ1-1	CASSPDPGTEAFF	TGTGCCAGCTCCCCTGATCCGGGCACTGAAGCTTTCTTT
NA	NA	TRBV24-1	TRBJ2-3	CATSDPLTDTQYF	TGTGCCACCAGTGACCCTCTTACAGATACGCAGTATTTT
TRBD2	few	TRBV29-1	TRBJ2-1	CSVPTSGGLPYNEQFF	TGCAGCGTCCCCACTAGCGGGGGGCTCCCATACAATGAGCAGTTCTTC
NA	few	TRBV30	TRBJ2-2	CAWNGRGDTGELFF	TGTGCCTGGAACGGCAGGGGGGACACCGGGGAGCTGTTTTTT
NA	few	TRBV7-2	TRBJ1-2	CASSLGGRGYGYTF	TGTGCCAGCAGCTTAGGGGGCAGGGGCTATGGCTACACCTTC
TRBD2	few	TRBV9	TRBJ2-3	CASSPTSGGARDTQYF	TGTGCCAGCAGCCCAACGAGCGGGGGGGCAAGAGATACGCAGTATTTT